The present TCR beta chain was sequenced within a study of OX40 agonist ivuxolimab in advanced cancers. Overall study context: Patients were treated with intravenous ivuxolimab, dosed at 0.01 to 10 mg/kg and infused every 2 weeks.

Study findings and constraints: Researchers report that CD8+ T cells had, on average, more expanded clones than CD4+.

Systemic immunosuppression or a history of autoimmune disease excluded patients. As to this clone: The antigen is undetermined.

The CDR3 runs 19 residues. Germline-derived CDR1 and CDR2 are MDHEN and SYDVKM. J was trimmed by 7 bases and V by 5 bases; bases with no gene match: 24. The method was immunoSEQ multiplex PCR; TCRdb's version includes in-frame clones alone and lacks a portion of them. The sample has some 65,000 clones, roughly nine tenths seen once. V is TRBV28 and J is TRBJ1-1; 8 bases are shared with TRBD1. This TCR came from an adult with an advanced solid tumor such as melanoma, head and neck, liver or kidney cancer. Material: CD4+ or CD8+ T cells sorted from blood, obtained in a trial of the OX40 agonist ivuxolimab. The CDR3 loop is CASSPRVWGQALSLLEAFF. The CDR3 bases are TGTGCCAGCAGTCCCAGGGTCTGGGGACAGGCTCTTTCCCTCCTTGAAGCTTTCTTT.